The entry below describes one T cell receptor (beta chain). Its antigen is unidentified. The CDR3 contains 16 residues. Germline V lookup: CDR1 MNHEY, CDR2 SVGAGI. With 0 bases removed from V and 6 bases from J, the gap between germline ends came to 17 bases. These data are taken from a study of a mutant IDH1 vaccine in newly diagnosed glioma. As for time point: week 23, last vaccination. A single vaccine dose contained 300 ug of mutant IDH1 20-mer peptide, and topical imiquimod was used with it. Assay used: immunoSEQ multiplex PCR; TCRdb lists only in-frame clones, some missing. Of around 55,000 clones in the sample, about 80% were seen once.

The chain has TRBV6-5 and TRBJ1-2; no firm D call. Source: PBMCs, taken from a glioma patient whose treatment included an IDH1 peptide vaccine. The clonotype comes from a man between 35 and 55 years old with glioma. The CDR3 nucleotides are TGTGCCAGCAGTTACTCGGGCCGGAGGGAGTATGATGGCTACACCTTC. This sequence encodes CASSYSGRREYDGYTF.